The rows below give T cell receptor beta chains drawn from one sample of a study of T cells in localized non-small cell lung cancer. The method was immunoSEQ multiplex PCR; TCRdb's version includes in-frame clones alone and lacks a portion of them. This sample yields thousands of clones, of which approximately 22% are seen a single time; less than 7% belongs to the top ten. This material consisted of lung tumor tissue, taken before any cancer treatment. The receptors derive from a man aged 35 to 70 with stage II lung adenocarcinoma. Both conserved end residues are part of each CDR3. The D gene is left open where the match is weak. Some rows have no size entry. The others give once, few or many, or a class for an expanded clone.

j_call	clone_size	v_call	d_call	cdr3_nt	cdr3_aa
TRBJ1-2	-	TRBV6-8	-	TGTGCCAGCAGCCGGGGGAACCCACAAGAACCCTATGGCTACACCTTC	CASSRGNPQEPYGYTF
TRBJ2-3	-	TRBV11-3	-	TGTGCCAGCAGCTTAGGTCGGAGCACAGATACGCAGTATTTT	CASSLGRSTDTQYF
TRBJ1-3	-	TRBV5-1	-	TGCGCCAGCAGCCCCGAGGGTGGGGTCGCTAGCTCTGGAAACACCATATATTTT	CASSPEGGVASSGNTIYF
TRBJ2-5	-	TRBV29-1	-	TGCAGCGTTGAAGATCCTGGCAGGGAGGAGACCCAGTACTTC	CSVEDPGREETQYF
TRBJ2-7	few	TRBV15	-	TGTGCCACCGGTATGGGGCGGGGTCTCTCCTACGAGCAGTACTTC	CATGMGRGLSYEQYF
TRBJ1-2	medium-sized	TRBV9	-	TGTGCCAGCAGGCCCAGCGACTATGGCTACACCTTC	CASRPSDYGYTF
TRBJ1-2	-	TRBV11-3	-	TGTGCCAGCAGCCCCCGGTTGAAGGGCTATGGCTACACCTTC	CASSPRLKGYGYTF
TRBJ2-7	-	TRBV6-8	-	TGTGCCAGCAGTTGGCCTAGACTCGGGGTCGGGGGTCTGTACTTC	CASSWPRLGVGGLYF
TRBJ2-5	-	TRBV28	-	TGTGCCAGCAGTCCCATTGGGGAGACCCAGTACTTC	CASSPIGETQYF
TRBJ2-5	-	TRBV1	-	TGCGCCAGCAGCCAAGATGCGAAGACCCAGTACTTC	CASSQDAKTQYF
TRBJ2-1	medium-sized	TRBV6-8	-	TGTGCCAGCAGTTATTCTCTTGGGGGTGAGCAGTTCTTC	CASSYSLGGEQFF
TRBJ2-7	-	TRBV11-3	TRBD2	TGTGCCAGCAGCTTAGTTGGCCTAGCGGGAGCTGGGGAGCAGTACTTC	CASSLVGLAGAGEQYF
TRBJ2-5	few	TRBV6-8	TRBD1	TGTGCCAGCAGCTCCAGGGACAGGAGGGGAGAGACCCAGTACTTC	CASSSRDRRGETQYF
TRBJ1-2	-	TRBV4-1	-	TGCGCCAGCAGCCAAGTTAAGGCTGCGTCCTATGGCTACACCTTC	CASSQVKAASYGYTF
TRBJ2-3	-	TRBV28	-	TGTGCCAGCAGTTTACCTAGCACAGATACGCAGTATTTT	CASSLPSTDTQYF
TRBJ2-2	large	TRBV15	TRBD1	TGTGCCACCAGCAGCACAGGGGTGGCCGGGGAGCTGTTTTTT	CATSSTGVAGELFF
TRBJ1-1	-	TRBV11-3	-	TGTGCCAGCAGCTTAGAGTCGGGAGTCGCTGAAGCTTTCTTT	CASSLESGVAEAFF
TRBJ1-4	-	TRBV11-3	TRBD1	TGTGCCAGCAGCCTCGAGACCGGGACAGACAATGAAAAACTGTTTTTT	CASSLETGTDNEKLFF
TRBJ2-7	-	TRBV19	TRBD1	TGTGCCACAAGGACAGGTTCCTACGAGCAGTACTTC	CATRTGSYEQYF
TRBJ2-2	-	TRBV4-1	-	TGCGCCAGCAGCCAAGATTCAAGGGGCTGGGGCACCGGGGAGCTGTTTTTT	CASSQDSRGWGTGELFF
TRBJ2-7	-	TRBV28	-	TGTGCCAGCGGTCCCCACGCAGGTTCTCTACGAGAGCAGTACTTC	CASGPHAGSLREQYF
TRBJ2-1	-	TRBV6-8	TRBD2	TGTGCCAGCAGCAAGCGGCGGGAGGGAACCTACAATGAGCAGTTCTTC	CASSKRREGTYNEQFF
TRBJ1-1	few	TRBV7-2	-	TGTGCCAGCAGCCCGACCCCGAACACTGAAGCTTTCTTT	CASSPTPNTEAFF
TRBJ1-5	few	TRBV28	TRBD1	TGTGCCAGCAGTTTATCTCCGGGACAGGGGGGCAATCAGCCCCAGCATTTT	CASSLSPGQGGNQPQHF
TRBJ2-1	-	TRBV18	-	TGTGCCAGCTCACCAAGGGGGACCCGCTACAATGAGCAGTTCTTC	CASSPRGTRYNEQFF